One and the same sample provided the 6 T cell receptor beta chains below, sequenced in a study of TIL therapy for anti-PD-1-resistant metastatic lung cancer. This was the immunoSEQ v3 assay. Data came from immunoSEQ multiplex PCR; TCRdb stores just in-frame clones and leaves some out. The sample yields some 57,000 clones, 87% seen once. Described time point: pre-treatment sample, taken before nivolumab and TIL therapy. The sequences come from blood, collected at baseline. The source of these receptors is a person between 25 and 79 years old with non-small cell lung cancer.

The chain is built from TRBV10-3 and TRBJ1-3; the D gene is possibly TRBD1 (6 bases). The CDR3 runs to 12 residues. Per the germline V gene, CDR1 is ENHRY and CDR2 is SYGVKD. V was shortened by 10 bases and J by 9 bases, with 16 bases between the two germline ends. The CDR3 protein is CATGENRVTIYF. In nucleotides, the CDR3 is TGTGCCACTGGAGAGAACAGGGTCACCATATATTTT.

V usage is TRBV30 and J usage is TRBJ1-5, with no clear D. V gave up 0 bases and J gave up 4 bases, with 7 bases separating them. The germline CDR1 and CDR2 sequences are GTSNPN and SVGIG (reference sequence). The CDR3 runs 13 residues. The DNA for the CDR3 is TGTGCCTGGAGTGTAGGCAGGAATCAGCCCCAGCATTTT. Amino acid sequence: CAWSVGRNQPQHF.

CDR3 protein: CAILGLSGTTEAFF. The CDR3 DNA sequence: TGTGCCATCTTGGGCCTGTCCGGGACCACTGAAGCTTTCTTT. The chain carries TRBV27 and TRBJ1-1, with a tentative D call TRBD1 (5 bases). Germline CDR1 and CDR2: MNHEY and SMNVEV (reference sequence). V was pared by 10 bases and J by 4 bases, with 19 bases between. The CDR3 sequence is 14 residues long.

This chain connects TRBV19 to TRBJ1-4; maybe TRBD1 (5 bases). The CDR3 covers 15 residues. The germline V and J ends were trimmed by 3 bases and 4 bases, with 12 bases remaining between them. From germline, CDR1 is LNHDA and CDR2 SQIVND (reference sequence). CDR3 in DNA: TGTGCCAGTAGTATTCAAGACAGCTATAATGAAAAACTGTTTTTT. Its translation is CASSIQDSYNEKLFF.

The V call is TRBV28, the J call TRBJ1-5; no reliable D call. V was clipped by 7 bases and J by 4 bases, with 11 bases between them. This CDR3 comprises 13 residues. Germline assignment: CDR1 MDHEN and CDR2 SYDVKM. Written as DNA, the CDR3 is TGTGCCAGCATGGCCGGCGGGAATCAGCCCCAGCATTTT. The encoded protein is CASMAGGNQPQHF. The full variable domain, in which reference TRBV28 and TRBJ1-5 provide the parts outside the CDR3, is DVKVTQSSRYLVKRTGEKVFLECVQDMDHENMFWYRQDPGLGLRLIYFSYDVKMKEKGDIPEGYSVSREKKERFSLILESASTNQTSMYLCASMAGGNQPQHFGDGTRLSIL.

This clone was observed once. V usage is TRBV6-1 and J usage is TRBJ2-7; 15 bases match TRBD2. V was clipped by 3 bases and J by 1 base; unmatched bases: 7. The CDR3 runs to 18 residues. The germline V gene has CDR1 MNHNS and CDR2 SASEGT. The CDR3 DNA is TGTGCCAGCAGTGAGGGACTAGCGGGGGGCGTCGTATCCTACGAGCAGTACTTC. It translates to CASSEGLAGGVVSYEQYF.